These 10 T cell receptor beta chains were all obtained from the same sample, sequenced in a study of human T cells and chemical hapten exposure (dated by TCRdb to 2020 to 2022). The meaning of the sample's time point label: patch test 1, 2 weeks after DPC sensitization. The intended sense of this specimen's treatment or condition label: therapeutic diphenylcyclopropenone sensitization with weekly scalp DPC. The library was prepared using RACE. TCRdb lists the instrument as NextSeq 500. TCRdb applied fastp at Q25 and MiXCR to the public reads, then kept only in-frame beta chains. Every entry covers one CDR3 protein and lists the most common genes and DNA from its rows. Counted in this sample were a few hundred thousand distinct CDR3 sequences; nearly 5% of them appeared once. About 2.1% of the sample comes from the top ten. The starting material was whole blood, obtained in connection with sensitization to the hapten diphenylcyclopropenone (DPC). The source of these receptors is a woman aged 45-65 years with alopecia areata. Some clones in this sample may be carry-over from other donors' samples.

This clonotype came up many times. V and J are TRBV5-1 and TRBJ2-7; a possible D gene is TRBD1 (6 bases). Germline loops: CDR1 SGHRS, CDR2 YFSETQ. The CDR3 contains 15 residues. V dropped 0 bases and J dropped 1 base, with 11 bases sitting between them. CDR3 in amino acids: CASSLVTGGSYEQYF. In nucleotides, the CDR3 is TGCGCCAGCAGCTTGGTGACAGGAGGTTCCTACGAGCAGTACTTC.

This clonotype turned up a few times. The rearrangement joins TRBV11-2 to TRBJ2-7; 7 nucleotides agree with TRBD1. In germline, CDR1 is SGHAT, CDR2 FQNNGV. The junction had 4 bases not matched to a gene; V was cut back by 2 bases and J by 6 bases. The CDR3 length is 13 residues. The CDR3 loop reads CASSLQGGSEQYF. CDR3 nucleotide sequence: TGTGCCAGCAGCTTACAAGGGGGCAGCGAGCAGTACTTC. The full variable domain, with the rest looked up from reference TRBV11-2 and TRBJ2-7, is EAGVAQSPRYKIIEKRQSVAFWCNPISGHATLYWYQQILGQGPKLLIQFQNNGVVDDSQLPKDRFSAERLKGVDSTLKIQPAKLEDSAVYLCASSLQGGSEQYFGPGTRLTVT.

This clonotype was counted at least ten times. CDR3 protein: CASSLETVNTEAFF. In DNA, the CDR3 is TGCGCCAGCAGCTTGGAGACGGTGAACACTGAAGCTTTCTTT. The rearrangement joins TRBV5-1 to TRBJ1-1; D is unresolved. Per the germline V gene, CDR1 is SGHRS and CDR2 is YFSETQ. Trimming cost V 0 bases and J 0 bases, with 6 bases left between them. The CDR3 is 14 amino acids.

This clonotype was counted at least ten times. The chain couples TRBV4-1 to TRBJ2-1; no firm D call. Germline assignment: CDR1 MGHRA and CDR2 YSYEKL. This CDR3 comprises 13 residues. Between the trimmed V and J ends, which lost 1 base and 5 bases, there was a span of 6 bases. Here the CDR3 reads CASSQVRNNEQFF. The CDR3 DNA is TGCGCCAGCAGCCAAGTCCGGAACAATGAGCAGTTCTTC.

The table lists this clonotype with many counts. The J gene is TRBJ2-7, the V gene TRBV28; D possibly corresponds to TRBD2 (5 bases). Trimming left V 3 bases short and J 5 bases short, with 17 bases between. CDR3 length equals 15 residues. Germline loops: CDR1 MDHEN, CDR2 SYDVKM. This chain's CDR3 is CASSFGPSAGDEQYF. In DNA form, the CDR3 reads TGTGCCAGCAGTTTCGGGCCCTCAGCCGGGGACGAGCAGTACTTC.

This clonotype was counted many times. The V call is TRBV12-3 or TRBV12-4, the J call TRBJ1-3, with D maybe TRBD1 (6 bases). The V gene lost 6 bases and the J gene lost 7 bases, with 19 bases spanning the gap. The CDR3 runs 15 residues. The CDR3 protein is CASSQSGVRGNTIYF. The DNA of the CDR3 is TGTGCCAGCAGCCAATCAGGGGTTCGAGGGAACACCATATATTTT.

In this sample, this clonotype turned up a few times. This chain links TRBV29-1 with TRBJ2-7; tentatively, D is TRBD1 or TRBD2 (5 bases each). The V end was cut by 4 bases, the J end by 6 bases, with 16 bases between. There are 13 residues in the CDR3. CDR1 SQVTM and CDR2 ANQGSEA come from the germline V gene. CDR3 amino acids: CSVGDGEGREQYF. The CDR3 DNA reads TGCAGCGTTGGGGACGGGGAAGGGCGCGAGCAGTACTTC.

As regards this clonotype: A much larger clonotype is one base distant, so this may be a read error. This chain uses TRBV14 with TRBJ1-1, with 10 bases matching TRBD1. The CDR3 length is 14 residues. The germline V gene has CDR1 SGHDN and CDR2 FVKESK. The trim removed 4 bases at V and 14 bases at J, leaving 13 bases unmatched. In nucleotides, the CDR3 is TGTGCCAGCAGCCCCTCTACCGGGACAGGGGCCGTGTTCTTT. As protein: CASSPSTGTGAVFF.

This clonotype has more than one count but fewer than ten. This chain uses TRBV7-2 with TRBJ2-3; D might be TRBD2 (6 bases). CDR3 length: 16 residues. Germline V gene data show CDR1 as SGHTA and CDR2 as FQGNSA. V dropped 5 bases and J dropped 1 base, with 16 bases sitting between them. The CDR3 sequence is CASSPEGWPGTDTQYF. The DNA for the CDR3 is TGTGCCAGCAGCCCGGAGGGATGGCCGGGCACAGATACGCAGTATTTT. Full variable domain (rest looked up from reference TRBV7-2 and TRBJ2-3): GAGVSQSPSNKVTEKGKDVELRCDPISGHTALYWYRQSLGQGLEFLIYFQGNSAPDKSGLPSDRFSAERTGGSVSTLTIQRTQQEDSAVYLCASSPEGWPGTDTQYFGPGTRLTVL.

This clonotype was recorded a few times. This chain joins TRBV10-3 and TRBJ2-3; a possible D gene is TRBD2 (5 bases). The germline V and J ends were trimmed by 4 bases and 2 bases, with 7 bases remaining between them. Germline V gene sequence: CDR1 ENHRY, CDR2 SYGVKD. CDR3 length equals 13 residues. The CDR3 spells CAISGAVTDTQYF. Written as DNA, the CDR3 is TGTGCCATCAGTGGAGCGGTCACAGATACGCAGTATTTT.